What follows is one T cell receptor beta chain and its context. Its target is unknown. These data are taken from a study of T cell responses to AZD1222 COVID-19 vaccine. Overall study context: Analyses pooled second doses at about 4 or about 12 weeks.

The junction had 6 bases not matched to a gene; V was cut back by 3 bases and J by 0 bases. Germline loops: CDR1 SGHVS, CDR2 FQNEAQ. CDR3 length: 16 amino acids. Sequencing was performed with immunoSEQ multiplex PCR; in TCRdb, only in-frame clones are kept and a portion is missing. This sample carries 85,000 to 130,000 clones, around 89% of them seen once, and the ten largest clones take roughly a sixth. Study-level results: Repertoires were sampled only after the peak T cell response. Seropositive status at baseline applied to only five to seven AZD1222 recipients. In a largely white British group with more females than males, clonal diversity was possibly underestimated.

The input for sequencing was peripheral blood, taken on day 0 of AZD1222 vaccination. The receptor was isolated from an adult in good health. J is TRBJ2-7 and V is TRBV7-8, with 9 nucleotides matching TRBD2. As DNA, the CDR3 is TGTGCCAGCAGCTTTTGGAGACTAGCGGCCTCCTACGAGCAGTACTTC. Translated: CASSFWRLAASYEQYF.